The T cell receptor (beta chain) described here comes from a study of cytomegalovirus exposure and HLA in healthy donors. Findings of the study overall: Serostatus for CMV was the only available immune exposure information.

This clone was found once. What it binds is unknown. 13 Jbeta primers and 60 Vbeta primers were used for the PCR. Clones were read by immunoSEQ multiplex PCR, and TCRdb kept only the in-frame ones, dropping some. The table lists some 100,000 clones, roughly 71% of them singletons. Germline V gives CDR1 ENHRY, CDR2 SYGVKD. With V trimmed by 0 bases and J by 4 bases, 6 bases remained unmatched. The CDR3 has 16 residues. The chain couples TRBV10-3 to TRBJ1-5; TRBD1 aligns across 7 bases. The TCR originated in a woman in her late teens or twenties in good health and CMV-seropositive. The sample consisted of PBMCs. This CDR3 is CAISESFRTGNQPQHF. Here the CDR3 DNA reads TGTGCCATCAGTGAGTCATTCCGGACAGGTAATCAGCCCCAGCATTTT.